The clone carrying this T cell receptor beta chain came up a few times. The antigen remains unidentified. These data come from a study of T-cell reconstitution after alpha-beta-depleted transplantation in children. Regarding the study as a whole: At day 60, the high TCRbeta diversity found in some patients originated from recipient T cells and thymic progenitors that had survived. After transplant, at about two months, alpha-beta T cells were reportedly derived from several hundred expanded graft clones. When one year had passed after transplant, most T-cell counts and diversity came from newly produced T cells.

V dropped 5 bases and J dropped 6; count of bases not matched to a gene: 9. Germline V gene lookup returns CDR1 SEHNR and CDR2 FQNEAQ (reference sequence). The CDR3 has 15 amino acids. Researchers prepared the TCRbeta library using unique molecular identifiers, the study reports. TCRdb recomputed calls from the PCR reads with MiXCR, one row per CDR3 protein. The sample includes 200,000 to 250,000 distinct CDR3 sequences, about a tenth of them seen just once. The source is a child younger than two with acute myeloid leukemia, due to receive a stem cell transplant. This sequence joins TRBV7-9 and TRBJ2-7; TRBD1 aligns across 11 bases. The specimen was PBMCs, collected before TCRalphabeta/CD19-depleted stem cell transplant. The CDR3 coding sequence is TGTGCCAGCAGCGCAGGACAGGGGGCAGTAATCGAGCAGTACTTC. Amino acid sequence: CASSAGQGAVIEQYF. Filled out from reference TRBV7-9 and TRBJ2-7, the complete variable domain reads DTGVSQNPRHKITKRGQNVTFRCDPISEHNRLYWYRQTLGQGPEFLTYFQNEAQLEKSRLLSDRFSAERPKGSFSTLEIQRTEQGDSAMYLCASSAGQGAVIEQYFGPGTRLTVT.